This TCR beta chain was identified in a study of blood T cell repertoires in COVID-19. Study at large: Italy, Spain and the United States were the sources of the convalescent and acute COVID-19 samples. Nucleic acid was either cDNA or gDNA, and it came from T cells, B-cell-depleted T cells, or PBMCs.

In the original processing: Counts of nucleated cells, estimated from reference gene primer amplification, were obtained. Method: immunoSEQ multiplex PCR; TCRdb's copy keeps in-frame clones and lacks some. V, J and clone size are taken as reported in that table, and D and trimming were inferred from the DNA itself. The profile shows fewer than 140,000 clones, 84% of them singletons. Germline assignment: CDR1 MNHNY and CDR2 SVGAGI (reference sequence). V was shortened by 6 bases and J by 0 bases, with 12 bases between the two germline ends. CDR3 length: 14 residues. The receptor was derived from a woman aged 55-70 years with acute or convalescent COVID-19. The sequenced material came from peripheral blood. V usage is TRBV6-6 and J usage is TRBJ2-7, with D possibly matching TRBD1 (6 bases). In DNA form, the CDR3 reads TGTGCCAGCAGCGCGACAGGTGCCTCCTACGAGCAGTACTTC. This sequence encodes CASSATGASYEQYF.